One and the same sample provided the 29 T cell receptor beta chains below, sequenced in a study of CD8 T cells in Susac syndrome. A quantity of roughly 0.5 to 1 ug RNA underwent reverse transcription using random hexamers. MiXCR, run by TCRdb on the immunoSEQ multiplex PCR reads, gives a single entry per CDR3 protein. The table has some 210,000 distinct CDR3 sequences, about 94% seen once; the top ten hold roughly 0.14%. Specimen: CD4+ T cells from PBMCs. These receptor sequences come from a human donor with Susac syndrome.

A few counts support this clonotype. CDR3 DNA sequence: TGTGCCAGCAGCTTGAGGACAGATACGCAGTATTTT. Its protein is CASSLRTDTQYF. The chain combines TRBV7-2 with TRBJ2-3; the D is unclear. This CDR3 spans 12 amino acids. The V gene lost 3 bases and the J gene lost 3 bases, with 4 bases spanning the gap. Germline CDR1 SGHTA, CDR2 FQGNSA.

The rearrangement uses TRBV11-3 and TRBJ1-1; D remains ambiguous. V was clipped by 5 bases and J by 4 bases, with 14 bases between them. CDR1 and CDR2 (germline): SGHNT, YENEEA. The CDR3 spans 14 residues. CDR3 residues: CASSLGLSGTEAFF. DNA of the CDR3: TGTGCCAGCAGCCTCGGCCTCTCCGGCACTGAAGCTTTCTTT.

The chain carries TRBV18 and TRBJ1-1, with 11 positions matching TRBD1. The CDR3 covers 15 residues. V lost 2 bases, J lost 4 bases, and 3 bases stayed unmatched. The germline gives CDR1 KGHSH, CDR2 LQKENI. The DNA for the CDR3 is TGTGCCAGCTCACCAATCGGGACAGGGGGCACTGAAGCTTTCTTT. Translated, it gives CASSPIGTGGTEAFF.

The V call is TRBV5-4, the J call TRBJ1-6; tentative D call: TRBD1 (5 bases). Per the germline V gene, CDR1 is SGHNT and CDR2 is YYREEE (reference sequence). Trimming removed 0 bases from V and 9 bases from J, with 10 bases in between. The CDR3 extends over 14 amino acids. Here the CDR3 reads CASSLVAGGSPLHF. CDR3 sequence (DNA): TGTGCCAGCAGCTTGGTTGCGGGGGGTTCACCCCTCCACTTT. Supplemented by reference TRBV5-4 and TRBJ1-6, the full variable domain reads ETGVTQSPTHLIKTRGQQVTLRCSSQSGHNTVSWYQQALGQGPQFIFQYYREEENGRGNFPPRFSGLQFPNYSSELNVNALELDDSALYLCASSLVAGGSPLHFGNGTRLTVT.

The chain joins TRBV6-5 to TRBJ2-7, with 10 bases matching TRBD2. The V and J ends lost 0 bases and 0 bases, in that order; junction bases with no gene match: 5. The CDR3 consists of 17 residues. CDR1 and CDR2 (germline): MNHEY, SVGAGI. CDR3 sequence reads: CASSYSSGGGGSYEQYF. The CDR3 DNA reads TGTGCCAGCAGTTACTCGAGCGGGGGGGGAGGCTCCTACGAGCAGTACTTC.

In the case of this clonotype: One end of the junction varies from germline; a read error may be responsible. This sequence joins TRBV7-7 and TRBJ2-5; either TRBD1 or TRBD2 may fit D (5 bases each). Germline CDR1 SSHAT, CDR2 FNYEAQ (reference sequence). This CDR3 has 14 residues. The chain's CDR3 is CASSMATWGETQYF. The CDR3 DNA sequence: TGTGCTAGCAGTATGGCCACATGGGGGGAGACCCAGTACTTC.

The genes are TRBV10-3 and TRBJ2-7; 13 positions match TRBD2. This CDR3 contains 15 residues. Germline-derived CDR1 and CDR2 are ENHRY and SYGVKD. The ends lost 7 bases at V and 3 bases at J; junction bases unmatched: 6. The CDR3 DNA reads TGTGCCATCAAATTCAGGACTAGCGGGGGCTACGAGCAGTACTTC. Translating gives CAIKFRTSGGYEQYF.

The gene calls are TRBV9 and TRBJ2-2; D perhaps matches TRBD2 (5 bases). The CDR3 has 14 amino acids. Trimming cost V 1 base and J 6 bases, with 10 bases left between them. The germline CDR1 and CDR2 sequences are SGDLS and YYNGEE. The CDR3 DNA reads TGTGCCAGCAGCGTAACTAGTGAGGCCGGGGAGCTGTTTTTT. Translating gives CASSVTSEAGELFF.

This chain links TRBV30 with TRBJ1-5; TRBD1 might be the D (5 bases). Germline V gene data show CDR1 as GTSNPN and CDR2 as SVGIG (reference sequence). There are 16 residues in the CDR3. The ends were cut back, 5 bases at V and 0 bases at J, with 17 bases in the middle. The CDR3 sequence is CAWQAGTILSNQPQHF. The CDR3 DNA reads as TGTGCCTGGCAGGCAGGGACGATCCTTAGCAATCAGCCCCAGCATTTT.

J is TRBJ1-2 and V is TRBV30, with D possibly matching TRBD1 (6 bases). V was shortened by 2 bases and J by 3 bases, with 10 bases between the two germline ends. Looked up from germline, CDR1 is GTSNPN and CDR2 is SVGIG (reference sequence). CDR3 length: 13 residues. The CDR3 DNA reads TGTGCCTGGAGTCCAGGGGACCACTATGGCTACACCTTC. This translates into CAWSPGDHYGYTF.

This clonotype was found once. The V call is TRBV12-3 or TRBV12-4, the J call TRBJ1-5; D remains unclear. V lost 6 bases and J 0 bases, leaving 12 bases between the germline ends. The CDR3 spans 15 residues. The CDR3 protein is CASRTSEYSNQPQHF. DNA for the CDR3: TGTGCCAGCAGAACCTCAGAGTATAGCAATCAGCCCCAGCATTTT.

The genes are TRBV6-4 and TRBJ2-3; tentatively, D is TRBD2 (5 bases). The CDR3 extends over 13 amino acids. Trimming took off 3 bases at V and 5 bases at J, with 9 bases between the two ends. Germline loops: CDR1 MRHNA, CDR2 SNTAGT. The CDR3, as DNA: TGTGCCAGCAGTGAGGAGGAGCAAGATACGCAGTATTTT. Translation gives CASSEEEQDTQYF.

J is TRBJ2-1 and V is TRBV24-1, with D maybe TRBD1 (5 bases). There are 14 residues in the CDR3. Between the trimmed V and J ends, which lost 4 bases and 10 bases, there was a span of 16 bases. Per germline, CDR1 KGHDR and CDR2 SFDVKD. This CDR3 reads CATSDHTSWTEQFF. The CDR3 nucleotides read TGTGCCACCAGTGACCATACGAGTTGGACAGAGCAGTTCTTC.

The genes are TRBV5-4 and TRBJ2-5; D gene ambiguous. The CDR3 length is 11 residues. CDR1 is SGHNT and CDR2 is YYREEE in the germline V gene (reference sequence). V dropped 6 bases and J dropped 4 bases, with 7 bases sitting between them. CDR3 DNA sequence: TGTGCCAGCACCTTCGGAGAGACCCAGTACTTC. Protein product: CASTFGETQYF.

CDR3 bases: TGTGCCAGCCGCGAAGGGGGGAACACCATATATTTT. It specifies CASREGGNTIYF. This chain joins TRBV6-6 and TRBJ1-3, with D perhaps matching TRBD1 (6 bases). The germline V gene encodes CDR1 MNHNY and CDR2 SVGAGI (reference sequence). This CDR3 comprises 12 residues. Deletions cut 8 bases from V and 7 bases from J, with 12 bases between.

The CDR3 sequence: CAWSRVTNTEAFF. CDR3 sequence (DNA): TGTGCCTGGAGTCGAGTGACGAACACTGAAGCTTTCTTT. This chain joins TRBV30 and TRBJ1-1; the D is unclear. The V gene's germline CDR1 is GTSNPN and CDR2 SVGIG (reference sequence). The CDR3 is made up of 13 amino acids. Trimming pared 2 bases from V and 1 base from J, leaving 8 bases between.

The chain carries TRBV20-1 and TRBJ2-5; 10 bases agree with TRBD1. V lost 0 bases and J lost 5; bases outside the gene matches: 9. Germline values: CDR1 DFQATT, CDR2 SNEGSKA (reference sequence). This CDR3 contains 16 residues. The CDR3 is CSARDPGQGGIETQYF. The DNA for the CDR3 is TGCAGTGCTAGAGACCCTGGACAGGGGGGAATCGAGACCCAGTACTTC.

The chain couples TRBV3-1 to TRBJ1-2; 7 nucleotides align to TRBD1. The ends lost 5 bases at V and 4 bases at J; junction bases unmatched: 7. Per germline, CDR1 LGHDT and CDR2 YNNKEL (reference sequence). This CDR3 has 14 amino acids. CDR3 protein: CASSGRGQTYGYTF. The CDR3 bases are TGTGCCAGCAGCGGGAGGGGACAGACCTATGGCTACACCTTC.

V is TRBV7-2 and J is TRBJ2-7; TRBD1 aligns across 7 bases. V shed 2 bases and J 0 bases; nucleotides not matched to a gene: 4. The CDR3 sequence is 15 residues long. Per the germline V gene, CDR1 is SGHTA and CDR2 is FQGNSA. The CDR3 DNA reads as TGTGCCAGCAGCTTAATGGGACAGAACTCCTACGAGCAGTACTTC. It specifies CASSLMGQNSYEQYF.

This clonotype was observed a single time. This rearrangement joins TRBV7-2 to TRBJ1-2; D may be TRBD1 (5 bases). The germline gives CDR1 SGHTA, CDR2 FQGNSA. The V gene lost 4 bases and the J gene lost 5 bases, with 17 bases spanning the gap. The CDR3 runs to 15 residues. CDR3 coding DNA: TGTGCCAGCAGCTCCGGGGGAACGTTTCGGTATGGCTACACCTTC. Its protein is CASSSGGTFRYGYTF. Drawing the rest from reference TRBV7-2 and TRBJ1-2, the complete variable domain is GAGVSQSPSNKVTEKGKDVELRCDPISGHTALYWYRQSLGQGLEFLIYFQGNSAPDKSGLPSDRFSAERTGGSVSTLTIQRTQQEDSAVYLCASSSGGTFRYGYTFGSGTRLTVV.

The gene calls are TRBV10-1 and TRBJ2-3; no definite D call. Germline CDR1 WNHNN, CDR2 SYGVQD (reference sequence). V was pared by 4 bases and J by 0 bases, with 11 bases between. The CDR3 runs to 15 residues. CDR3 in DNA: TGCGCCAGCAGTGGTTCAGGCGCTAGCACAGATACGCAGTATTTT. It translates to CASSGSGASTDTQYF.

This clonotype was counted once. The V call is TRBV28, the J call TRBJ2-5, with TRBD1 matching over 8 bases. Unmatched junction bases numbered 7, after V lost 5 bases and J lost 5 bases. The germline V gene encodes CDR1 MDHEN and CDR2 SYDVKM. This CDR3 spans 14 amino acids. This chain's CDR3 is CASSPDRGCETQYF. CDR3 DNA sequence: TGTGCCAGCAGTCCTGACAGGGGCTGTGAGACCCAGTACTTC.

This chain joins TRBV11-2 and TRBJ2-5; D remains ambiguous. V was shortened by 1 base and J by 1 base, with 16 bases between the two germline ends. The CDR3 is made up of 17 amino acids. Per germline, CDR1 SGHAT and CDR2 FQNNGV. The DNA of the CDR3 is TGTGCCAGCAGCTTAGCTATAAGGCAGATGCTCCAAGAGACCCAGTACTTC. Protein sequence: CASSLAIRQMLQETQYF.

The V and J genes are TRBV24-1 and TRBJ1-5; 7 nucleotides line up with TRBD1. CDR3 size: 15 residues. The germline gives CDR1 KGHDR, CDR2 SFDVKD. Trimming took 3 bases from V and 6 from J; bases not matched to a gene: 7. The CDR3 DNA is TGTGCCACCAGTGATCAAGGGGGCTTTAGTCAGCCCCAGCATTTT. Protein product: CATSDQGGFSQPQHF.

The V gene is TRBV4-1, the J gene TRBJ1-5; maybe TRBD1 (5 bases). V lost 3 bases to trimming and J lost 5 bases, with 11 bases between them. This CDR3 is built from 14 residues. Germline CDR1 MGHRA, CDR2 YSYEKL. The CDR3, as DNA: TGCGCCAGCAGCCACGGCGGGGGGGATCAGCCCCAGCATTTT. Translating gives CASSHGGGDQPQHF.

This rearrangement joins TRBV13 to TRBJ1-2, with a tentative D call TRBD1 (5 bases). CDR3 length equals 14 residues. Trimming removed 0 bases from V and 4 bases from J, with 9 bases in between. Germline V gene data show CDR1 as PRHDT and CDR2 as FYEKMQ (reference sequence). The DNA of the CDR3 is TGTGCCAGCAGCTTAGGTTCGGGGACCTATGGCTACACCTTC. Translated, it gives CASSLGSGTYGYTF.

The chain recombines TRBV7-9 with TRBJ2-7; D is unresolved. The CDR3 sequence is 12 residues long. With 8 bases removed from V and 1 base from J, the gap between germline ends came to 9 bases. CDR1 is SEHNR and CDR2 is FQNEAQ in the germline V gene (reference sequence). CDR3 loop: CASSATSYEQYF. As DNA, the CDR3 is TGTGCCAGCTCCGCCACGTCCTACGAGCAGTACTTC.

For this clonotype: The junction differs from germline at one of its ends, possibly a read error. The V and J genes are TRBV7-7 and TRBJ2-2; unclear D gene. Germline V gene lookup returns CDR1 SSHAT and CDR2 FNYEAQ (reference sequence). This CDR3 has 17 residues. This chain's CDR3 is CASSLGSTDANTGELFF. CDR3 nucleotide sequence: TGTGCTAGCAGCTTAGGGTCAACAGACGCGAACACCGGGGAGCTGTTTTTT.

This chain uses TRBV3-1 with TRBJ2-3, with D hard to call. The germline V and J ends were trimmed by 1 base and 2 bases, with 4 bases remaining between them. The CDR3 length is 13 residues. Per the germline V gene, CDR1 is LGHDT and CDR2 is YNNKEL (reference sequence). The CDR3 coding sequence is TGTGCCAGCAGCCAAGGAATCACAGATACGCAGTATTTT. Translated: CASSQGITDTQYF.